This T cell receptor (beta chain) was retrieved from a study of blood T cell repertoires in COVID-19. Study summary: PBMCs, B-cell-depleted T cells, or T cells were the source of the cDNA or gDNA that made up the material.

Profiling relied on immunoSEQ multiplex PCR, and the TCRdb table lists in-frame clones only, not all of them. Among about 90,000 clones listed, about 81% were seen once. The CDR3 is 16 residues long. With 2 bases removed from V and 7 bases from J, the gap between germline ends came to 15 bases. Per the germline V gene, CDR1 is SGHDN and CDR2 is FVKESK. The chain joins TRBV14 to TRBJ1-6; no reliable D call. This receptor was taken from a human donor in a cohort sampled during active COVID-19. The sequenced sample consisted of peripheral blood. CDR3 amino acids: CASSQQAIGFNSPLHF. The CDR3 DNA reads TGTGCCAGCAGCCAACAGGCGATCGGATTCAATTCACCCCTCCACTTT.